This TCR beta chain was identified during a study of cytomegalovirus exposure and HLA in healthy donors. Overall study findings and caveats: An observed cluster of highly shared sequence variants was recorded as a likely sequencing artifact. There were a few CMV-associated chains whose specificity for CMV antigens was confirmed in vitro.

Worth noting for this clone: What it binds is unknown.

The study ran its PCR with 60 Vbeta and 13 Jbeta primers. Assay used: immunoSEQ multiplex PCR; TCRdb lists only in-frame clones, some missing. This repertoire shows tens of thousands of clones, more than 60% found once; its top ten account for about 2.2%. The CDR3 runs to 15 residues. Germline assignment: CDR1 SGDLS and CDR2 YYNGEE. The junction had 7 bases not matched to a gene; V was cut back by 3 bases and J by 1 base. This chain joins TRBV9 and TRBJ2-7; 7 positions match TRBD1. Sequencing was performed on PBMCs. This receptor was taken from a man in his forties or fifties in good health and CMV-seronegative. This CDR3 is CASSEGANPSYEQYF. DNA of the CDR3: TGTGCCAGCAGCGAGGGGGCAAACCCTTCCTACGAGCAGTACTTC.